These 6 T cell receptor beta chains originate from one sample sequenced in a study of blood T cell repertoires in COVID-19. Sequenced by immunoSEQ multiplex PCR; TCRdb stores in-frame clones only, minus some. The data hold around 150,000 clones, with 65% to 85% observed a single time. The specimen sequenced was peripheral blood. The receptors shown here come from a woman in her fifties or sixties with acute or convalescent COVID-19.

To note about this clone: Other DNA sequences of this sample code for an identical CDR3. The CDR3 DNA reads as TGTGCCAGCAGTGAAGGGACAGGGAATCAGCCCCAGCATTTT. It specifies CASSEGTGNQPQHF. The gene calls are TRBV2 and TRBJ1-5, with 8 positions matching TRBD1. Germline V gene lookup returns CDR1 SNHLY and CDR2 FYNNEI. The CDR3 contains 14 residues. The V segment lost 1 base and the J segment 4 bases; nucleotides outside the gene matches: 0. Based on the CDR3 plus reference TRBV2 and TRBJ1-5, the full variable domain is EPEVTQTPSHQVTQMGQEVILRCVPISNHLYFYWYRQILGQKVEFLVSFYNNEISEKSEIFDDQFSVERPDGSNFTLKIRSTKLEDSAMYFCASSEGTGNQPQHFGDGTRLSIL.

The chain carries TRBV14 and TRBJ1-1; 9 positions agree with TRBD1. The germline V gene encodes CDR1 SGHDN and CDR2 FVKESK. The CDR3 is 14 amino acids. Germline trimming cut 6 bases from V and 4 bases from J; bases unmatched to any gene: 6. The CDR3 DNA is TGTGCCAGCAGTCAACAGGGGGCCCTCACTGAAGCTTTCTTT. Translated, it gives CASSQQGALTEAFF.

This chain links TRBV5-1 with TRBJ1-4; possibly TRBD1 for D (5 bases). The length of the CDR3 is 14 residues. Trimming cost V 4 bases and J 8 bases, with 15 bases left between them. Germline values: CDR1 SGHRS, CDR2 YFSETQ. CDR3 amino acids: CASSRGQRGEKLFF. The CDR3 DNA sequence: TGCGCCAGCAGCCGAGGACAACGAGGCGAAAAACTGTTTTTT.

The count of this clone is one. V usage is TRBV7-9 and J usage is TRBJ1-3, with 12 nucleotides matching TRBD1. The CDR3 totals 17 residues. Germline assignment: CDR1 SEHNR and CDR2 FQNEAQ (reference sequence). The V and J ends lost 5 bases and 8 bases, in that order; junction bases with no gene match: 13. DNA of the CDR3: TGTGCCAGCAGCGCCCTGTCCCGGGACAGGGGGCGGCACACCATATATTTT. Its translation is CASSALSRDRGRHTIYF. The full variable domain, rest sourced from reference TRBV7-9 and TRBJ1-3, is DTGVSQNPRHKITKRGQNVTFRCDPISEHNRLYWYRQTLGQGPEFLTYFQNEAQLEKSRLLSDRFSAERPKGSFSTLEIQRTEQGDSAMYLCASSALSRDRGRHTIYFGEGSWLTVV.

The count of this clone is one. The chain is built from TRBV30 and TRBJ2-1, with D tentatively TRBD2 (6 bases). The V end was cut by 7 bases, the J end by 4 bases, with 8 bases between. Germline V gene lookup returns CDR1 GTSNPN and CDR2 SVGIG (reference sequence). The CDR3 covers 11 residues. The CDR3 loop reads CAYGTYNEQFF. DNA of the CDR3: TGTGCCTACGGGACTTACAATGAGCAGTTCTTC.

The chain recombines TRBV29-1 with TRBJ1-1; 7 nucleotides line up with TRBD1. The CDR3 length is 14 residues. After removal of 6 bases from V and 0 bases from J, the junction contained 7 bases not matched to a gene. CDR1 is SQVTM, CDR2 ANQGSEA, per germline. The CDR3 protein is CSVNLGQLNTEAFF. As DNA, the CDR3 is TGCAGCGTAAACCTGGGACAGTTGAACACTGAAGCTTTCTTT.